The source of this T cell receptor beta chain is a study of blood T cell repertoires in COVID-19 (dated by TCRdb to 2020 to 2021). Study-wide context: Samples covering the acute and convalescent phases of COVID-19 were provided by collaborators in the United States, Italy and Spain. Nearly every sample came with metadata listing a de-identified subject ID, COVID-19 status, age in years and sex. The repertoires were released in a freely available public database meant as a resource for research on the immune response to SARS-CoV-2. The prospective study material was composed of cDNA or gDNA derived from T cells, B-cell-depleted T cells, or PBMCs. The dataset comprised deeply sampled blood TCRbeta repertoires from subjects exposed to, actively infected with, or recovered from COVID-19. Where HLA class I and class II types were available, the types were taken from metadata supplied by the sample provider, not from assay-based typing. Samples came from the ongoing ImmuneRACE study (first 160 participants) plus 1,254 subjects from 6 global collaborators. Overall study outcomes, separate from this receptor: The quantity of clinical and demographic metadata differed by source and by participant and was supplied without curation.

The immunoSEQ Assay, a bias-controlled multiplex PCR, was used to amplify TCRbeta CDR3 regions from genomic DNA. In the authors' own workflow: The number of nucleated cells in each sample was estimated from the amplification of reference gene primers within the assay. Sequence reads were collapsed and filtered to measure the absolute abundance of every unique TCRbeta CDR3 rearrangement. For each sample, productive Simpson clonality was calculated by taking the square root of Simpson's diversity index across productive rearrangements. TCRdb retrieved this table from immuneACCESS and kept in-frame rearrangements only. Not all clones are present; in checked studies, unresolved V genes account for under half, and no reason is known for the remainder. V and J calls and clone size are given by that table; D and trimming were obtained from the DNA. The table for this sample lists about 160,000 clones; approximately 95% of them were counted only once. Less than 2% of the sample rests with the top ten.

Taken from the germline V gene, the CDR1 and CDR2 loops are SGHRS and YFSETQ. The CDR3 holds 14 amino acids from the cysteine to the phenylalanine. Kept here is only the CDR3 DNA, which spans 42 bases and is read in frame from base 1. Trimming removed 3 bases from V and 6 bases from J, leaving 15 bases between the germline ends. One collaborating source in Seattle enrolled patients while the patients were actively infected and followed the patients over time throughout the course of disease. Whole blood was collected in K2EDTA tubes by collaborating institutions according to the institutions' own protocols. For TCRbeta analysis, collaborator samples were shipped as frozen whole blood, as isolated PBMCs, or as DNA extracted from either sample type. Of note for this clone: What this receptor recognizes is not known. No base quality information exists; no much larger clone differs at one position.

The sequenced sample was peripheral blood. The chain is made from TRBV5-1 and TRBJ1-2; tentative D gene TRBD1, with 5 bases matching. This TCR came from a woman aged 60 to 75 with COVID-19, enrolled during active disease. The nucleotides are TGCGCCAGCAGCTCCGCCGGCGGGGGGGATGGCTACACCTTC. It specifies CASSSAGGGDGYTF. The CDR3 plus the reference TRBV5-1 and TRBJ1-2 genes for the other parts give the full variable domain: KAGVTQTPRYLIKTRGQQVTLSCSPISGHRSVSWYQQTPGQGLQFLFEYFSETQRNKGNFPGRFSGRQFSNSRSEMNVSTLELGDSALYLCASSSAGGGDGYTFGSGTRLTVV.